Only a few counts were recorded for the clone carrying this TCR beta chain. Repertoires were generated with immunoSEQ multiplex PCR, while TCRdb's copy carries only in-frame clones and drops some. The sample lists 100,000 to 150,000 clones; roughly 91% were seen once. This entry belongs to a study of control samples from healthy donors and cancer patients. Trimming took 4 bases from V and 9 from J, leaving 16 bases between them. This CDR3 region has 15 residues. Germline V lookup: CDR1 MNHEY, CDR2 SVGAGI. J is TRBJ1-6 and V is TRBV6-5; maybe TRBD1 (6 bases). The sequence was collected from a man aged 35 to 55 in good health. The sequencing input was blood. The CDR3 DNA sequence: TGTGCCAGCAGTTTACTGGGGCAGGGGCGTTCACCCCTCCACTTT. Translated, it gives CASSLLGQGRSPLHF.